The TCR beta chain under discussion was sequenced for a study of OX40 agonist ivuxolimab in advanced cancers. Produced via immunoSEQ multiplex PCR; TCRdb's table is partial and in-frame only. Counted here are 65,000 or so clones, 84% occurring once; the ten biggest clones make up approximately 2.4%. The V segment lost 4 bases and the J segment 1 base; nucleotides outside the gene matches: 2. The CDR3 length is 14 residues. From germline, CDR1 is MGHDK and CDR2 SYGVNS. Sequencing was performed on CD4+ or CD8+ T cells sorted from blood, taken in a trial of the OX40 agonist ivuxolimab. The source of this sequence is an adult with an advanced solid tumor such as melanoma, head and neck, liver or kidney cancer. This sequence joins TRBV25-1 and TRBJ2-3, with 7 bases that match TRBD1. The CDR3 protein is CASSVTGGTDTQYF. CDR3 DNA: TGTGCCAGCAGTGTTACAGGGGGCACAGATACGCAGTATTTT.